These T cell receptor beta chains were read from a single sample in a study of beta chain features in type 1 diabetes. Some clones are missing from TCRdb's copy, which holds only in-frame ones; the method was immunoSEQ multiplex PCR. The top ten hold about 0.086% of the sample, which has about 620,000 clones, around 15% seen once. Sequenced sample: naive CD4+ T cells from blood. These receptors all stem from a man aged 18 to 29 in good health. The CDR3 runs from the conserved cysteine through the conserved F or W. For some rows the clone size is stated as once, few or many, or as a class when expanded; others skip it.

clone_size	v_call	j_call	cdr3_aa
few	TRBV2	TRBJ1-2	CASAPLSGYTF
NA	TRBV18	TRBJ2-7	CASSPGQTPTYEQYF
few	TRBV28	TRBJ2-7	CASSPHRGPEQYF
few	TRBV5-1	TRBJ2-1	CASSPRLDAHNEQFF
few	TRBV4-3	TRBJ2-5	CASSPGQLQETQYF
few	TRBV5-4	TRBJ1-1	CASSFTENTEAFF
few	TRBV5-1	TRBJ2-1	CASSPPGTSGRPGDEQFF
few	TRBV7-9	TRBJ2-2	CASSPWGQGTGELFF
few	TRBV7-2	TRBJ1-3	CASSSDSSGNTIYF
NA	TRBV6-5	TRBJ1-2	CASSYSRRNYGYTF
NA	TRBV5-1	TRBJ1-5	CASSLGGDQPQHF
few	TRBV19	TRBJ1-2	CASSVTWERGYTF
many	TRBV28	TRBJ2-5	CASSLGETQYF
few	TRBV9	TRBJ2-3	CASSVGLAVSTDTQYF
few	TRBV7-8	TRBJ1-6	CASSGGVRVFSPLHF
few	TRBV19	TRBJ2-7	CASSPGTGRSYEQYF
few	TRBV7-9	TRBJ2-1	CASSSPGQGAINEQFF
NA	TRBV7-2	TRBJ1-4	CASSYQGKLFF
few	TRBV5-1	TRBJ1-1	CASTGAVNTEAFF
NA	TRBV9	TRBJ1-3	CASSAQQGIGNTIYF
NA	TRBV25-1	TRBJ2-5	CASSEVGGSEETQYF
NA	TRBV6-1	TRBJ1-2	CASSTPKRDGYTF
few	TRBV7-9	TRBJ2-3	CASSNSGTSGSKGTDTQYF
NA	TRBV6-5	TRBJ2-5	CASSYVGLAETQYF
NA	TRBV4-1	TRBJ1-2	CASSQVVQIEDYGYTF
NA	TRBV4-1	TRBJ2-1	CASSQDRRQQFF
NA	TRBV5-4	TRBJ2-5	CASSGRDRGRRSTETQYF
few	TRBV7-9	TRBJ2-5	CASSPGGPGTQYF
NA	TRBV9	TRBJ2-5	CASSVSYSQETQYF
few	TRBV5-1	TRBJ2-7	CASSLVPRQDSGNEQYF
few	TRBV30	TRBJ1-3	CAWKNRGRAGNTIYF
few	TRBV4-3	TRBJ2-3	CASSQDIGRWDRATDTQYF
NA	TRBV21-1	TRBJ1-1	CASSSLLGRGIHMNTEAFF
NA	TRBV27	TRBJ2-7	CASSRTDRYEQYF
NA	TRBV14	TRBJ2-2	CASSQDRIRDVTGELFF
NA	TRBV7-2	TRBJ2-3	CASSLAPSGRTDTQYF
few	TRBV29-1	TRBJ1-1	CSVEEVGQGRAFF
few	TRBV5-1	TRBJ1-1	CASSFTSGIVTEAFF
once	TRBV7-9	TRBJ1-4	CASRLDSGTYEKLFF
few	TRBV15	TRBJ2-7	CATSSPGAPYEQYF
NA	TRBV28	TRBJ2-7	CASSLVGYEQYF
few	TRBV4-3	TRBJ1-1	CASSQDGTGGTEAFF
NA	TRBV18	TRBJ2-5	CASSPLAGEQETQYF
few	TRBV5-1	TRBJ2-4	CASSLVLGLDKNIQYF
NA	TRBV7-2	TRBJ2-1	CASSARLAGGPEQFF
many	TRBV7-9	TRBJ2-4	CASSLTLNIQYF
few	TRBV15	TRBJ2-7	CATRFDRGRDEQYF
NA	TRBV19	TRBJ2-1	CASSPGTGTHEQFF
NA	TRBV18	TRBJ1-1	CASSPRSGRNLNTEAFF
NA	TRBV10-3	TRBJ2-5	CAIRSAGGREAQYF
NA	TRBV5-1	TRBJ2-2	CASSLRQGDTGELFF
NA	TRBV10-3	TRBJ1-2	CAISESRVGGYTF
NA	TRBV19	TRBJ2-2	CASSIEGLNTGELFF
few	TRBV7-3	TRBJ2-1	CASSLSQAYNEQFF
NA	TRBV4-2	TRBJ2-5	CASSYSGGAMKTQYF
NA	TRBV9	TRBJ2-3	CASSPNSRLAGLTDTQYF
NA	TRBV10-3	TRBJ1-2	CAISLREESHGYTF